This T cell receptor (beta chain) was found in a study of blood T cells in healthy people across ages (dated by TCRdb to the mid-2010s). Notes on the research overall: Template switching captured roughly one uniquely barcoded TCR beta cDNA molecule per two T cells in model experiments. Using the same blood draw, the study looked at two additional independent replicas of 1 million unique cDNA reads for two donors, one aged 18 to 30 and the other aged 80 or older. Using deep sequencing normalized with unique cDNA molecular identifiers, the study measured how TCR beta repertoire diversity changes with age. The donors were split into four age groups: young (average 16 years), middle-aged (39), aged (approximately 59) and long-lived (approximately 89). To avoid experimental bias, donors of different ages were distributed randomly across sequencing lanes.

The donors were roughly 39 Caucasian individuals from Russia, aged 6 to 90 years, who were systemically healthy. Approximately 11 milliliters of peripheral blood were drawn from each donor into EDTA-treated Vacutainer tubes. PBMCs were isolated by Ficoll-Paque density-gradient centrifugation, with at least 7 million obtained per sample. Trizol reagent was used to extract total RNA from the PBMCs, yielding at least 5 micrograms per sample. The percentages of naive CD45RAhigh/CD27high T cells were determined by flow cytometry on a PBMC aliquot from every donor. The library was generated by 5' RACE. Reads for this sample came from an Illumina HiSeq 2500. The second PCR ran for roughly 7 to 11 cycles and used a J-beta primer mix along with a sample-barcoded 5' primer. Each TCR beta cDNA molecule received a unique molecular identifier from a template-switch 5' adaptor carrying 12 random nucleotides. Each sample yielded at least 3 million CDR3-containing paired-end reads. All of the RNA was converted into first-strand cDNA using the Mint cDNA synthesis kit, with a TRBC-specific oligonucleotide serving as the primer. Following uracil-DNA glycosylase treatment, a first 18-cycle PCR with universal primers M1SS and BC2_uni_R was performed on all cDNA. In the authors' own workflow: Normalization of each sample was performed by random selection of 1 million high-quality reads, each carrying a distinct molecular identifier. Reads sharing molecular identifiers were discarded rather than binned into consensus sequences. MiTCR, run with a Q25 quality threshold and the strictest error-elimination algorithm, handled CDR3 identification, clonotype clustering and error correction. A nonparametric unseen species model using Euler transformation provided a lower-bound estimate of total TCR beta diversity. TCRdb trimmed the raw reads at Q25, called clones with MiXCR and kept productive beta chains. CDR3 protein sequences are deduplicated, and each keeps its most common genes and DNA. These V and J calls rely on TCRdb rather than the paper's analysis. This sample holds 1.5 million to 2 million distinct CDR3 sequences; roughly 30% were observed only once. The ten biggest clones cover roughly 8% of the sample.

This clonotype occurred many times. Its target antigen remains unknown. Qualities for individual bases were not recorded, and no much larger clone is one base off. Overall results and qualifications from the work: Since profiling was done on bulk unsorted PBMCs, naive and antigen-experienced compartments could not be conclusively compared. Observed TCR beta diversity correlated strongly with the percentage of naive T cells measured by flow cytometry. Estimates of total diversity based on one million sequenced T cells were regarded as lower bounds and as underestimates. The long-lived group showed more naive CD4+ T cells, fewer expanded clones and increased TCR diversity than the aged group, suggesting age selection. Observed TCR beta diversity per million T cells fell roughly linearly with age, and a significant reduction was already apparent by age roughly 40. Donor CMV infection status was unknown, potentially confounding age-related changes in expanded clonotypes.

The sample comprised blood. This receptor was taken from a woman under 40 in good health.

At the DNA level, the sequence is TGTGCCAGCAGCTTAGCGGGAACAGGGAAATACAATGAGCAGTTCTTC. This is translated as CASSLAGTGKYNEQFF. The chain was built from TRBV7-2 and TRBJ2-1, with TRBD1 perhaps the D gene, on 6 matching bases. Relative to germline, V is 0 bases shorter and J is 4 bases shorter, with 13 bases between their ends. CDR1 and CDR2, looked up from the germline V gene, are SGHTA and FQGNSA. Including the terminal cysteine and phenylalanine, the CDR3 comprises 16 residues. The entry retains the CDR3 DNA only, 48 bases that are in frame from base 1. With the rest looked up from the reference TRBV7-2 and TRBJ2-1 genes rather than sequenced, the full variable domain is GAGVSQSPSNKVTEKGKDVELRCDPISGHTALYWYRQSLGQGLEFLIYFQGNSAPDKSGLPSDRFSAERTGGSVSTLTIQRTQQEDSAVYLCASSLAGTGKYNEQFFGPGTRLTVL.